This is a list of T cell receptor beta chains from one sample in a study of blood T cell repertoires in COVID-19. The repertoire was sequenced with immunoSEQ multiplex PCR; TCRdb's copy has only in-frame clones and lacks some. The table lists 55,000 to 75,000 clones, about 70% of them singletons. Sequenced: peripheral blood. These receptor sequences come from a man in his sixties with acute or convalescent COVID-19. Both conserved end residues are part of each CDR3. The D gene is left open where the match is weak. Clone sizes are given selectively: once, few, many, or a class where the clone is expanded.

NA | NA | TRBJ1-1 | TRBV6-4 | TGTGCCAGCAGCACCACCGGAGGCGGCGGGGAAGCTTTCTTT | CASSTTGGGGEAFF
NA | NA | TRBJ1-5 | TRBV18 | TGTGCCAGCTCACCTAAGGGGGACCTCTTCTATAGCAATCAGCCCCAGCATTTT | CASSPKGDLFYSNQPQHF
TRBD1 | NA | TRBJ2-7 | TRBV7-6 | TGTGCCAGCAGCTTAATTCCGGGACAGGCGTACGAGCAGTACTTC | CASSLIPGQAYEQYF
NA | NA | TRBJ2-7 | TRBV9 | TGTGCCAGCAGCGTAGGGACAGCTACTTACGAGCAGTACTTC | CASSVGTATYEQYF
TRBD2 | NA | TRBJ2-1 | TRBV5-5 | TGTGCCAGCAGCTCCCCCCCCGGGGGGAAGGGTGGGAATGAGCAGTTCTTC | CASSSPPGGKGGNEQFF
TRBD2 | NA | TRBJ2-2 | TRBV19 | TGTGCCAGTAGGACCCGGGGGAGGGCGAACACCGGGGAGCTGTTTTTT | CASRTRGRANTGELFF
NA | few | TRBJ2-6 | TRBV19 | TGTGCCAGTAGTATATCTCGGGGTGTCCCTGGGGCCAACGTCCTGACTTTC | CASSISRGVPGANVLTF
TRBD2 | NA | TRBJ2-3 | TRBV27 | TGTGCCAGCAGTTTGGATGTAGCGGGAGAGGTTGGCACAGATACGCAGTATTTT | CASSLDVAGEVGTDTQYF
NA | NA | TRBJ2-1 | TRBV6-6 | TGTGCCACTTACCAGTTGACCTACAATGAGCAGTTCTTC | CATYQLTYNEQFF
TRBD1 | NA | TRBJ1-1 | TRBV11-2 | TGTGCCAGCAGCACGAGATCAGGGGGCGGGACTGAAGCTTTCTTT | CASSTRSGGGTEAFF